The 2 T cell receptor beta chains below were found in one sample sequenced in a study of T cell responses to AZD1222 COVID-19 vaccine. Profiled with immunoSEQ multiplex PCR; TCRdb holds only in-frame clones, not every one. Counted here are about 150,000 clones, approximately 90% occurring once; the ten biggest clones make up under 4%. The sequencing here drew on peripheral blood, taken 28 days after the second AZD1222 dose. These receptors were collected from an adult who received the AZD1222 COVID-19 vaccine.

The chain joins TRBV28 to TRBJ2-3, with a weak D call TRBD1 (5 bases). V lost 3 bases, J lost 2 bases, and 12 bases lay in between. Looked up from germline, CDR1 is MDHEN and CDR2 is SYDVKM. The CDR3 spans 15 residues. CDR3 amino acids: CASSLGPVLTDTQYF. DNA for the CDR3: TGTGCCAGCAGTTTGGGGCCGGTTCTCACAGATACGCAGTATTTT.

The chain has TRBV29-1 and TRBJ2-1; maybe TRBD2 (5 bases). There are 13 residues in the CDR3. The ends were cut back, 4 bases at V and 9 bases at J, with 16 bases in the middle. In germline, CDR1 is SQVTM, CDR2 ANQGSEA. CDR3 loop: CSVAEGTFGEQFF. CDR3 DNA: TGCAGCGTTGCAGAGGGAACTTTTGGTGAGCAGTTCTTC.